This T cell receptor (beta chain) was captured by sequencing in a study of control samples from healthy donors and cancer patients. Trimming removed 4 bases from V and 4 bases from J; junction bases left unmatched: 6. Germline V gene lookup returns CDR1 LNHDA and CDR2 SQIVND (reference sequence). This CDR3 has 17 amino acids. Assay used: immunoSEQ multiplex PCR; TCRdb lists only in-frame clones, some missing. Of around 150,000 clones listed, roughly 88% were seen once; the top ten hold 1.5% to 2%. Material: blood. The origin of this receptor is a man younger than 30 in good health. This sequence joins TRBV19 and TRBJ2-5, with TRBD2 matching 16 bases. The CDR3 reads CASSRGLAGGSGETQYF. Written as DNA, the CDR3 is TGTGCCAGTAGTAGGGGACTAGCGGGAGGGTCTGGAGAGACCCAGTACTTC.